Listed below are T cell receptor beta chains from one sample, sequenced in a study of T cells after yellow fever vaccination. One entry per CDR3 protein results from TCRdb running MiXCR on the 5' RACE reads. The profile shows 180,000 or so distinct CDR3 sequences, 9.5% to 12% of them singletons. The specimen comprised CD8+ T cells sorted from PBMCs, sampled 15 days after the yellow fever booster vaccination. The origin of the receptors is a man between 18 and 29 years old who received the YFV17D yellow fever vaccine. The CDR3 runs from the conserved cysteine through the conserved F or W. A D gene is named only where the DNA matches it firmly. The size entry is marked missing in some rows and otherwise reads once, few, many or a size class.

TRBV27,TRBD2,few,TRBJ2-1,CASSRLAANEQFF,TGTGCCAGCAGTAGACTAGCGGCCAATGAGCAGTTCTTC
TRBV6-6,TRBD2,.,TRBJ2-3,CASSVAGESTDTQYF,TGTGCCAGCAGTGTAGCGGGGGAAAGCACAGATACGCAGTATTTT
TRBV5-5,.,few,TRBJ2-4,CASSLRGLLAKNIQYF,TGTGCCAGCAGCTTGCGGGGATTACTAGCCAAAAACATTCAGTACTTC
TRBV7-9,.,.,TRBJ1-3,CASSPDWGSGNTIYF,TGTGCCAGCAGCCCCGATTGGGGGTCAGGAAACACCATATATTTT
TRBV27,.,.,TRBJ2-3,CASRNFPGTSTDTQYF,TGTGCCAGCAGGAACTTTCCCGGGACCAGCACAGATACGCAGTATTTT
TRBV6-2/TRBV6-3,.,few,TRBJ2-3,CASSYSSRGTPVSHTDTQYF,TGTGCCAGCAGTTACTCGAGTCGTGGGACACCCGTTTCCCACACAGATACGCAGTATTTT
TRBV4-2,.,many,TRBJ2-1,CASSQEGPGGFTEQFF,TGTGCCAGCAGCCAAGAAGGTCCGGGGGGCTTTACTGAGCAGTTCTTC
TRBV27,.,few,TRBJ1-1,CASSFGVVTEAFF,TGTGCCAGCAGTTTCGGGGTCGTCACTGAAGCTTTCTTT
TRBV2,TRBD1,few,TRBJ1-6,CASSGTGDASPLHF,TGTGCCAGCAGTGGGACAGGGGATGCTTCACCCCTCCACTTT
TRBV11-2,.,.,TRBJ2-7,CASGRQSYEQYF,TGTGCCAGCGGACGACAGTCCTACGAGCAGTACTTC
TRBV30,.,few,TRBJ2-3,CAWSRDSYTDTQYF,TGTGCCTGGAGTCGGGACTCATACACAGATACGCAGTATTTT
TRBV19,TRBD2,few,TRBJ2-7,CASSGGSGTYYEQYF,TGTGCCAGTAGTGGAGGGAGCGGGACTTACTACGAGCAGTACTTC
TRBV19,TRBD1,.,TRBJ2-7,CASSIPIGQGRYEQYF,TGTGCCAGTAGTATACCGATCGGACAGGGTCGCTACGAGCAGTACTTC
TRBV28,.,few,TRBJ2-1,CASSPHHRAAYNEQFF,TGTGCCAGCAGTCCACACCACAGGGCCGCCTACAATGAGCAGTTCTTC
TRBV7-9,.,.,TRBJ1-2,CASSSAGGRDGYTF,TGTGCCAGCAGCTCCGCCGGGGGGCGAGATGGCTACACCTTC
TRBV7-2,.,few,TRBJ1-2,CASIDWGGGYGYTF,TGTGCCAGCATCGACTGGGGGGGCGGCTATGGCTACACCTTC
TRBV4-3,.,few,TRBJ2-1,CASSQVSGAGNEQFF,TGCGCCAGCAGCCAAGTCTCCGGGGCGGGGAATGAGCAGTTCTTC
TRBV7-9,TRBD1,.,TRBJ1-1,CASSSTGGNTEAFF,TGTGCCAGCAGCTCTACAGGGGGGAACACTGAAGCTTTCTTT
TRBV3-1,TRBD2,few,TRBJ2-3,CASSPGGGGADTQYF,TGTGCCAGCAGCCCAGGAGGCGGGGGGGCGGATACGCAGTATTTT
TRBV12-3/TRBV12-4,.,many,TRBJ2-1,CASSLGPGYNEQFF,TGTGCCAGCAGTTTAGGGCCAGGGTACAATGAGCAGTTCTTC
TRBV10-3,.,many,TRBJ1-6,CAISERVSSYNSPLHF,TGTGCCATCAGTGAGAGGGTTTCATCCTATAATTCACCCCTCCACTTT
TRBV29-1,.,few,TRBJ2-6,CSVEAPSWGAGGGANVLTF,TGCAGCGTTGAAGCTCCCTCGTGGGGGGCAGGTGGTGGGGCCAACGTCCTGACTTTC
TRBV29-1,TRBD1,.,TRBJ1-1,CSVSGGWTEAFF,TGCAGCGTTTCAGGGGGTTGGACTGAAGCTTTCTTT
TRBV2,TRBD1,few,TRBJ1-5,CASSWTGGNQPQHF,TGTGCCAGCAGTTGGACAGGCGGCAATCAGCCCCAGCATTTT
TRBV9,TRBD1,.,TRBJ1-4,CASSEWTGGQNEKLFF,TGTGCCAGCAGCGAGTGGACAGGGGGCCAAAATGAAAAACTGTTTTTT
TRBV7-9,TRBD1,.,TRBJ2-5,CASSLTRTGGETQYF,TGTGCCAGCAGCTTAACTAGGACAGGCGGAGAGACCCAGTACTTC
TRBV27,.,.,TRBJ2-7,CASSLGSIYEQYF,TGTGCCAGCAGTTTAGGGTCTATCTACGAGCAGTACTTC